This record looks at one TCR beta chain sequence and its context. The antigen this receptor binds is unknown. Per-base quality was not reported, and no clone a single base away is much larger than it. Participants in the prospective study were aged about 18 to 95 years, lived in about two dozen United States geographic areas, and enrolled through a virtual design. In the prospective study, participants were assigned to cohorts based on the clinical history participants reported in a screening survey and a study questionnaire. Recovered participants in ImmuneRACE Cohort 3 were defined by two consecutive negative NP/OP PCR tests, clearance by a healthcare professional, or resolution of symptoms. In the prospective study, whole blood, serum and a nasopharyngeal or oropharyngeal swab were collected from each participant by mobile phlebotomists. Additional blood draws and questionnaires over an approximately 2-month period could optionally be provided by prospective study participants. Before DNA extraction, blood samples from the prospective study were shipped at room temperature or frozen.

The immunoSEQ Assay, a bias-controlled multiplex PCR, was used to amplify TCRbeta CDR3 regions from genomic DNA. The authors' pipeline ran thus. The number of nucleated cells in each sample was estimated from the amplification of reference gene primers within the assay. Sequence reads were collapsed and filtered to measure the absolute abundance of every unique TCRbeta CDR3 rearrangement. Productive Simpson clonality was computed per sample as the square root of Simpson's diversity index over productive rearrangements. The immuneACCESS repertoire file appears here via TCRdb, limited to in-frame rearrangements. These files lack a portion of the clones; in checked studies, under half of the deficit traces to unresolved V genes, and the cause of the others is not known. D and trimming were read from the DNA, whereas the V and J calls and clone size are those reported in that table. The sample data list some 330,000 clones, and approximately 84% of these were observed just once. The ten largest clones take up about 4% of the sample.

This entry comes from a study of blood T cell repertoires in COVID-19 (dated by TCRdb to between 2020 and 2021). About the investigation overall: Collaborator samples came from the United States, Italy and Spain and covered acute and convalescent phases of COVID-19. A de-identified subject ID, COVID-19 status, age in years and sex were almost always included in the sample metadata. The prospective study material was composed of cDNA or gDNA derived from T cells, B-cell-depleted T cells, or PBMCs. HLA class I and class II types, where available, came from metadata supplied by the sample provider rather than from assay-based typing. Subjects who had been exposed to COVID-19, were actively infected with it, or had recovered from it provided the deeply sampled blood TCRbeta repertoires that made up the dataset. The repertoires were made available in a free public database intended to serve as a resource for research on the immune response to SARS-CoV-2. The samples were drawn from the first 160 participants of the ongoing ImmuneRACE study and from over a thousand subjects provided by 6 global collaborators. Overall study results and their limits: The amount of clinical and demographic metadata varied by source and participant and was provided uncurated.

V loses 10 bases, J loses 1 base, and the germline ends lie 10 bases apart. Counted from cysteine to phenylalanine, this CDR3 has 13 amino acids. Only the CDR3 region is kept as DNA, spanning 39 bases read in frame from base 1. Via the germline V gene, CDR1 is MDHEN and CDR2 SYDVKM. The sample was PBMCs or T cells enriched from blood (not recorded which). Recombination linked TRBV28 to TRBJ2-2; the D gene is unclear. The receptor was isolated from a man in his thirties or forties who had recovered from COVID-19. CDR3 reads: CATQPRNTGELFF. The nucleotides read TGTGCCACCCAACCGAGGAACACCGGGGAGCTGTTTTTT.